These 9 T cell receptor beta chains share one sample of origin, sequenced in a study of T-cell reconstitution after alpha-beta-depleted transplantation in children. As it was prepared, the TCRbeta library received unique molecular identifiers. One entry per CDR3 protein results from TCRdb running MiXCR on the PCR reads. The sample shows roughly 790,000 distinct CDR3 sequences, roughly 15% of them seen only once. The sequencing here drew on PBMCs, mostly from graft donor cells, taken 360 days after TCRalphabeta/CD19-depleted stem cell transplant. The receptors were sampled from a male patient aged 10-17 years who had a stem cell transplant for acute lymphoblastic leukemia, so the T cells may come from the graft donor.

This chain joins TRBV15 and TRBJ2-3; D gene unclear. Germline CDR1 LNHNV, CDR2 YYDKDF (reference sequence). Trimming took off 3 bases at V and 0 bases at J, with 13 bases between the two ends. CDR3 length equals 16 residues. CDR3 protein: CATSRPTAISTDTQYF. In DNA, the CDR3 is TGTGCCACCAGCAGGCCAACGGCTATTAGCACAGATACGCAGTATTTT.

The gene calls are TRBV11-2 and TRBJ1-1; no reliable D call. CDR1 and CDR2 (germline): SGHAT, FQNNGV. With 7 bases removed from V and 8 bases from J, the gap between germline ends came to 5 bases. The CDR3 contains 9 residues. The CDR3 nucleotides are TGTGCCAGCAAATCGGAAGCTTTCTTT. Translated, it gives CASKSEAFF.

This clonotype appeared a few times. The V call is TRBV7-8, the J call TRBJ2-5; D uncertain. Trimming removed 4 bases from V and 0 bases from J, with 12 bases in between. Germline values: CDR1 SGHVS, CDR2 FQNEAQ. This CDR3 comprises 15 residues. CDR3 sequence: CASSSPLKYQETQYF. The DNA for the CDR3 is TGTGCCAGCAGCTCCCCACTAAAGTACCAAGAGACCCAGTACTTC.

A few counts support this clonotype. This chain joins TRBV20-1 and TRBJ1-5; D unresolved. Per germline, CDR1 DFQATT and CDR2 SNEGSKA (reference sequence). V was cut by 2 bases and J by 0 bases, with 8 bases left in between. This CDR3 has 14 amino acids. The CDR3: CSARRRYSNQPQHF. The CDR3 nucleotides are TGCAGTGCTAGACGACGGTATAGCAATCAGCCCCAGCATTTT.

The genes are TRBV2 and TRBJ1-2, with no clear D. Germline V gives CDR1 SNHLY, CDR2 FYNNEI. The ends were cut back, 3 bases at V and 9 bases at J, with 20 bases in the middle. There are 15 residues in the CDR3. In nucleotides, the CDR3 is TGTGCCAGCAGTGATGAAACCGGTCGGGGAGGAAGCTACACCTTC. It encodes CASSDETGRGGSYTF.

V usage is TRBV5-6 and J usage is TRBJ2-7; D is ambiguous. Per the germline V gene, CDR1 is SGHDT and CDR2 is YYEEEE. This CDR3 is built from 13 residues. V was clipped by 2 bases and J by 2 bases, with 8 bases between them. CDR3 DNA: TGTGCCAGCAGCTTTTGGCTAGCCTACGAGCAGTACTTC. Translation gives CASSFWLAYEQYF.

There are many counts of this clonotype. The chain combines TRBV2 with TRBJ1-2; D gene uncertain. Germline values: CDR1 SNHLY, CDR2 FYNNEI. V lost 8 bases and J 4 bases, leaving 14 bases between the germline ends. CDR3 length equals 13 residues. Here the CDR3 DNA reads TGTGCCAGCTCACCGGGCACGCTCTATGGCTACACCTTC. This encodes CASSPGTLYGYTF.

The rearrangement uses TRBV6-2 or TRBV6-3 and TRBJ1-5, with D perhaps matching TRBD1 (5 bases). Trimming removed 4 bases at V and 1 base at J, with 11 bases between. The CDR3 is 15 amino acids. The germline V gene encodes CDR1 MNHEY and CDR2 SVGEGT. The CDR3 protein is CASSSTWGSNQPQHF. The CDR3 DNA follows: TGTGCCAGCAGTTCGACCTGGGGGAGCAATCAGCCCCAGCATTTT.

In its sample, this clonotype was seen once. The chain combines TRBV5-1 with TRBJ2-1; D remains unclear. The CDR3 length is 16 residues. The germline V and J ends were trimmed by 1 base and 6 bases, with 17 bases remaining between them. CDR1 and CDR2 (germline): SGHRS, YFSETQ. CDR3 in DNA: TGCGCCAGCAGCTTGTCCCCGTTGATAGCTGGCAATGAGCAGTTCTTC. It specifies CASSLSPLIAGNEQFF.